These T cell receptor beta chains were read from a single sample in a study of human T cells and chemical hapten exposure. In TCRdb, the RACE reads were re-called with MiXCR into one record per CDR3 protein. This repertoire shows about 60,000 distinct CDR3 sequences, 9.3% found once; its top ten account for more than 10%. The sequenced sample was whole blood, obtained in connection with sensitization to the hapten diphenylcyclopropenone (DPC). The receptors originated from a woman aged 40-49 years with alopecia areata. Some clones in this sample may be carry-over from other donors' samples. The CDR3 runs from the conserved cysteine through the conserved F or W. The size field is filled for only some rows; it gives once, few, many or a size class.

j_call | v_call | clone_size | cdr3_aa
TRBJ2-2 | TRBV4-3 | . | CASSQDHRAFGGELFF
TRBJ2-3 | TRBV6-6 | many | CASTHSGVGDTQYF
TRBJ1-4 | TRBV3-1 | few | CASSQEGAGIGEKLFF
TRBJ2-2 | TRBV20-1 | few | CSARVTGELFF
TRBJ1-2 | TRBV6-2/TRBV6-3 | many | CASSLDNYGYTF
TRBJ2-1 | TRBV18 | many | CASSPPFGSDQDEQFF
TRBJ2-5 | TRBV5-5 | few | CASSFRDYFQETQYF
TRBJ1-2 | TRBV18 | many | CASSPDPQNNYGYTF
TRBJ2-3 | TRBV2 | few | CASSTGLRDTQYF
TRBJ2-7 | TRBV7-9 | . | CASSFRLAGTYEQYF
TRBJ2-7 | TRBV3-1 | many | CASTSSSGAYEQYF
TRBJ2-1 | TRBV4-2 | many | CASSHVAGGNNEQFF
TRBJ2-3 | TRBV7-6 | . | CASSLIPAGELVTQYF
TRBJ1-1 | TRBV29-1 | many | CSVQQGTGGRTEAFF
TRBJ1-6 | TRBV7-9 | many | CASSLAANSPLHF
TRBJ1-5 | TRBV20-1 | many | CSAMGTGYQPQHF
TRBJ2-2 | TRBV7-2 | many | CASSQGQITGRELFF
TRBJ2-1 | TRBV27 | once | CASSLSYPSLRFF
TRBJ2-7 | TRBV4-1 | many | CASSQEASHLDEQYF
TRBJ1-2 | TRBV14 | many | CASSQMAYGYTF